Described below is a single T cell receptor beta chain sequence and its context. V was clipped by 1 base and J by 6 bases, with 16 bases between them. Germline CDR1 is LGHNA and CDR2 is YNFKEQ. The CDR3 contains 16 residues. TCRdb keeps only in-frame clones here, not all; method: immunoSEQ multiplex PCR. The profile shows over 20,000 clones, about 39% of them singletons. This sample was included in a study of graft-versus-host responses after intestinal transplantation. The authors seeded about 200,000 CFSE-labeled responder cells together with about 200,000 irradiated stimulator cells tagged with violet dye.

Source: alloreactive CD4+ T cells from a mixed lymphocyte reaction culture, taken before intestinal transplant. Subset reported: CFSE-low proliferating T cells sorted from approximately six-day pre-transplant mixed lymphocyte reaction (GvH or HvG direction). The chain uses TRBV4-2 and TRBJ2-4; possible D gene TRBD2, 6 bases. The TCR sequence derives from a human patient who received an intestinal transplant. CDR3 region: CASSQAVRRDTNIQYF. CDR3 DNA: TGTGCCAGCAGCCAAGCGGTGCGGAGGGATACAAACATTCAGTACTTC.